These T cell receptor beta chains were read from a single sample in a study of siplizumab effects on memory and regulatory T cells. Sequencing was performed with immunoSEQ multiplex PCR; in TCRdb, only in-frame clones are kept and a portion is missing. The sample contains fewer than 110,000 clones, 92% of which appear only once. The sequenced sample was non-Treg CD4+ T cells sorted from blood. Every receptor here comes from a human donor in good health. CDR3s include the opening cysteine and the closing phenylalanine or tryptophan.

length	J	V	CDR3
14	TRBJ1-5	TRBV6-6	CASSYSTGNQPQHF
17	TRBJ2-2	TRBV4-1	CASSQDFPAGGPGELFF
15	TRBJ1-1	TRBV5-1	CASSDLNKGVTEAFF
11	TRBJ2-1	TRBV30	CAWSGYNEQFF
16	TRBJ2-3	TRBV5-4	CASSPTRQGSTDTQYF
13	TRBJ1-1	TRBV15	CATSGGIRTEAFF
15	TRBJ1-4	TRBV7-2	CASSSTGVTNEKLFF
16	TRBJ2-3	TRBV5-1	CASSPRQGGTKDTQYF
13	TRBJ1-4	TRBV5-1	CASSADRLEKLFF
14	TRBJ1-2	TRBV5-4	CASSFVGMDYGYTF
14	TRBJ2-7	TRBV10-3	CAIKGARSLHEQYF
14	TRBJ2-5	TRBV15	CATSRGTAQETQYF
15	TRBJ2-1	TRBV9	CASSVTAVSYNEQFF
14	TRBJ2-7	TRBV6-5	CASSVAGRSYEQYF
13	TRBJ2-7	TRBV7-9	CASSRRETYEQYF
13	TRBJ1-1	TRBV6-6	CASKQQENTEAFF
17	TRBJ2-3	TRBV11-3	CASSPGTSGRETDTQYF
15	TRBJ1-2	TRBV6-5	CASSRTDSGSYGYTF
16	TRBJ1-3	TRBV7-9	CASSLGFQGSGNTIYF
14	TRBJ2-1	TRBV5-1	CASSSTGQIDEQFF
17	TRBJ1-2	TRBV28	CASSLFSIRQANYGYTF
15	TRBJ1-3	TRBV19	CASSISGGSGNTIYF
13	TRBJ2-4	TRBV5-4	CASRTSGSYIQYF